Listed here are 5 T cell receptor beta chains from one sample, sequenced in a study of T-cell reconstitution after alpha-beta-depleted transplantation in children. Overall study results and limits: Among T cells one year after transplant, newly produced cells accounted for most counts and diversity.

During its preparation, the TCRbeta library received unique molecular identifiers. MiXCR, applied by TCRdb to the PCR reads, yields one record per CDR3 protein. Of fewer than 350,000 distinct CDR3 sequences detected, about 7.3% appear once; the ten largest clones hold approximately 9.6%. Their specific antigens are unknown. The material sequenced was peripheral blood, taken 360 days after TCRalphabeta/CD19-depleted stem cell transplant. All receptors derive from a female patient aged 2-15 years who had a stem cell transplant for Fanconi anemia, so the T cells may come from the graft donor.

This clonotype turned up a few times. The genes are TRBV20-1 and TRBJ2-2; tentative D call: TRBD1 (5 bases). From germline, CDR1 is DFQATT and CDR2 SNEGSKA (reference sequence). This CDR3 is built from 17 residues. V lost 0 bases to trimming and J lost 4 bases, with 18 bases between them. CDR3 sequence reads: CSARDGQGRAFTGELFF. CDR3 in DNA: TGCAGTGCTAGAGATGGCCAGGGAAGGGCTTTCACCGGGGAGCTGTTTTTT.

The sample holds many counts of this clonotype. The chain employs TRBV27 and TRBJ2-7; D is unresolved. CDR1 is MNHEY, CDR2 SMNVEV, per germline (reference sequence). The germline V and J ends were trimmed by 5 bases and 3 bases, with 11 bases remaining between them. The CDR3 has 13 amino acids. This CDR3 is CASSLLQSYEQYF. CDR3 DNA: TGTGCCAGCAGTCTTTTACAGAGCTACGAGCAGTACTTC.

In its sample, this clonotype was seen many times. The chain has TRBV20-1 and TRBJ2-7; unclear D gene. The V gene lost 0 bases and the J gene lost 4 bases, with 7 bases spanning the gap. Germline V gene lookup returns CDR1 DFQATT and CDR2 SNEGSKA (reference sequence). The CDR3 is 12 amino acids. The CDR3 is CSAREAVYEQYF. The CDR3, as DNA: TGCAGTGCTAGAGAGGCCGTTTACGAGCAGTACTTC.

In this sample, this clonotype turned up a few times. The V call is TRBV6-1, the J call TRBJ1-2; a weak D match, TRBD1 (5 bases). Germline CDR1 is MNHNS and CDR2 is SASEGT. The germline V and J ends were trimmed by 0 bases and 7 bases, with 12 bases remaining between them. CDR3 size: 14 residues. DNA for the CDR3: TGTGCCAGCAGTGAAGCTGAGGGGAGAGGTGGCTACACCTTC. Translated, it gives CASSEAEGRGGYTF.

This clonotype was detected many times. The rearrangement joins TRBV9 to TRBJ2-3; tentatively, D is TRBD2 (7 bases). V lost 4 bases and J 3 bases, leaving 18 bases between the germline ends. The CDR3 is made up of 16 amino acids. Germline-derived CDR1 and CDR2 are SGDLS and YYNGEE. CDR3 DNA: TGTGCCAGCAGCCCCTCGAAGGGGGGGGAAACAGATACGCAGTATTTT. Protein sequence: CASSPSKGGETDTQYF.